The source of this T cell receptor beta chain is a study of blood T cells in healthy people across ages. Study-level points and caveats: When set beside aged donors, long-lived donors presented more naive CD4+ cells and higher diversity.

On this clonotype itself: Its target is not known.

A second PCR, run for about 6 to 11 cycles, used a sample-barcoded 5' primer plus a J-beta primer mix. MiXCR was run by TCRdb on the 5' RACE reads, yielding one entry per CDR3 protein. Seen here are 1.8 million or so distinct CDR3 sequences, more than 35% observed once, and the top ten hold roughly 23%. V was clipped by 3 bases and J by 2 bases; unmatched bases: 11. Germline V gives CDR1 LGHDT, CDR2 YNNKEL (reference sequence). The CDR3 totals 18 residues. This TCR came from a human donor in good health. The sample was blood. The chain combines TRBV3-1 with TRBJ2-7, with 12 bases aligning to TRBD2. CDR3 in amino acids: CASSHDPGTSGHTYEQYF. In DNA, the CDR3 is TGTGCCAGCAGCCACGATCCCGGGACTAGCGGGCATACCTACGAGCAGTACTTC.